This TCR beta chain comes out of a study of technical replicates of blood from a few donors. With 4 bases clipped from V and 6 bases from J, the junction kept 11 bases outside the gene matches. The CDR3 extends over 15 amino acids. Germline CDR1 is SGHNT and CDR2 is YYREEE (reference sequence). Measured with immunoSEQ multiplex PCR; TCRdb has only the in-frame clones, and not every one. The profile shows some 76,000 clones, approximately 98% of them singletons. This chain connects TRBV5-4 to TRBJ2-3, with TRBD1 matching over 7 bases. Sample: T cells isolated from PBMCs. The receptor's source is a human donor in good health. In DNA, the CDR3 is TGTGCCAGCAGCCGGGACAGCTACACTAAGGATACGCAGTATTTT. Amino acid sequence: CASSRDSYTKDTQYF.